This T cell receptor (beta chain) was observed in a study of OX40 agonist ivuxolimab in advanced cancers. About the research overall: Therapy given before enrollment (anti-PD-1, anti-PD-L1 or anti-CTLA-4) was allowed, and around 40% had some.

Study-level findings and limits: Compared with CD4+, CD8+ T cells on average had more expanded clones. Partly responding patients at 0.1-3.0 mg/kg showed some of the smallest clonal expansion.

Sequencing used immunoSEQ multiplex PCR; TCRdb keeps in-frame clones, though not all of them. Of fewer than 85,000 clones listed, about 86% are singletons. Trimming took off 3 bases at V and 1 base at J, with 6 bases between the two ends. Germline assignment: CDR1 MNHEY and CDR2 SMNVEV (reference sequence). This CDR3 region has 13 residues. This clone turned up a few times. As yet, its antigen is unknown. The V call is TRBV27, the J call TRBJ1-2; D gene ambiguous. Here the sequenced sample was CD4+ or CD8+ T cells sorted from blood, taken in a trial of the OX40 agonist ivuxolimab. This receptor was identified in an adult with an advanced solid tumor such as melanoma, head and neck, liver or kidney cancer. The CDR3 is CASSFSINYGYTF. The CDR3 DNA reads as TGTGCCAGCAGTTTCAGTATTAACTATGGCTACACCTTC.